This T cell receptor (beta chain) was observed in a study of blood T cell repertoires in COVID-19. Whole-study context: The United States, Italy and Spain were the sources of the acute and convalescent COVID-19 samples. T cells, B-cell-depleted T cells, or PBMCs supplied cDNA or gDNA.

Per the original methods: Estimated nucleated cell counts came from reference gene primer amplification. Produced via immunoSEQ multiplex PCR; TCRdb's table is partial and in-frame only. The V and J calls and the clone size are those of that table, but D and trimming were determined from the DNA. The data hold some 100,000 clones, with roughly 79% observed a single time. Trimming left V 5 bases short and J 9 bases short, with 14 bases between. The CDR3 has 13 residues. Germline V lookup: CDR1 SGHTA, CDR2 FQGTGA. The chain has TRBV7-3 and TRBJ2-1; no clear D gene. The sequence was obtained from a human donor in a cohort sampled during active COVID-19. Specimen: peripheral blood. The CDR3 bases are TGTGCCAGCAGCCCACAGTCCGTCGGTGAGCAGTTCTTC. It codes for CASSPQSVGEQFF. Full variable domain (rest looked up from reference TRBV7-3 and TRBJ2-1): GAGVSQTPSNKVTEKGKYVELRCDPISGHTALYWYRQSLGQGPEFLIYFQGTGAADDSGLPNDRFFAVRPEGSVSTLKIQRTERGDSAVYLCASSPQSVGEQFFGPGTRLTVL.